This entry is about one T cell receptor beta chain. This record belongs to a study of blood T cells in healthy people across ages. The V gene end was trimmed by 7 bases and the J gene end by 7 bases; junction bases not matched to a gene: 7. Germline V gene lookup returns CDR1 SGHDT and CDR2 YYEEEE. This CDR3 is 12 amino acids long. A second PCR of about 7 to 12 cycles used a sample-barcoded 5' primer and a J-beta primer mix. TCRdb reprocessed the 5' RACE reads with MiXCR, giving one entry per CDR3 protein. The sample contains about 640,000 distinct CDR3 sequences, approximately 59% of which appear only once.

The origin of this receptor is a man in his fifties or sixties in good health. The specimen was blood. The chain uses TRBV5-6 and TRBJ1-2, with TRBD1 matching 7 bases. The CDR3 coding sequence is TGTGCCAGCCGTGACAGGGCCTTTGGCTACACCTTC. Protein: CASRDRAFGYTF.